The count of the clone carrying this T cell receptor beta chain is one. CDR1 is SGHRS and CDR2 is YFSETQ in the germline V gene. The CDR3 spans 15 residues. V was cut by 0 bases and J by 4 bases, with 13 bases left in between. These data belong to a study of control samples from healthy donors and cancer patients. TCRdb keeps only in-frame clones here, not all; method: immunoSEQ multiplex PCR. Found here are some 120,000 clones, about 92% of them singletons; the top ten hold around 0.52%. The receptor comes from a man of 80 years or more with head and neck cancer. The chain joins TRBV5-1 to TRBJ2-5, with a possible D match to TRBD1 (5 bases). The material sequenced was PBMCs. The CDR3: CASSLAATRGETQYF. CDR3 nucleotide sequence: TGCGCCAGCAGCTTGGCCGCGACAAGGGGAGAGACCCAGTACTTC.